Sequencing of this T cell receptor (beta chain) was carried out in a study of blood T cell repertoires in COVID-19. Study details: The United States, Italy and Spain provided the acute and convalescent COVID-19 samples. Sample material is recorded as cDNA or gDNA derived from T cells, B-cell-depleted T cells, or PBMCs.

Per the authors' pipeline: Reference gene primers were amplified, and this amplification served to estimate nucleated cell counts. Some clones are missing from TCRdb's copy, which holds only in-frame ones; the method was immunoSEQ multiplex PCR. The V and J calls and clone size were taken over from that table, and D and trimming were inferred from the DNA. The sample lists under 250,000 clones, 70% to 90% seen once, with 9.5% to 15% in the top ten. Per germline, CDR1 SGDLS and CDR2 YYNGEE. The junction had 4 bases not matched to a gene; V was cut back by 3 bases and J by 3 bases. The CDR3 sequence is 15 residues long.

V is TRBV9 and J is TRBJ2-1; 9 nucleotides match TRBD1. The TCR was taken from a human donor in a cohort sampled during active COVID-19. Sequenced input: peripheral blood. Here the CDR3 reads CASSGQGGIYNEQFF. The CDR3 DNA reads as TGTGCCAGCAGCGGACAGGGGGGAATCTACAATGAGCAGTTCTTC. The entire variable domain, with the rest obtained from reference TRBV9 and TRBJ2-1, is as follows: DSGVTQTPKHLITATGQRVTLRCSPRSGDLSVYWYQQSLDQGLQFLIQYYNGEERAKGNILERFSAQQFPDLHSELNLSSLELGDSALYFCASSGQGGIYNEQFFGPGTRLTVL.